This TCR beta chain stems from a study of blood T cell repertoires in COVID-19. Looked up from germline, CDR1 is LGHDT and CDR2 is YNNKEL (reference sequence). There are 14 residues in the CDR3. Deletions cut 4 bases from V and 9 bases from J, with 13 bases between. Sequencing used immunoSEQ multiplex PCR; TCRdb keeps in-frame clones, though not all of them. The sample includes fewer than 350,000 clones, around 84% of them seen just once. The rearrangement links TRBV3-1 (or the pseudogene TRBV3-2) to TRBJ1-6; D is uncertain. The clonotype comes from a woman aged 25 to 39 who had been exposed to COVID-19. Material: PBMCs or T cells enriched from blood (not recorded which). The CDR3 DNA follows: TGTGCCAGCAGCCTCGGGTCAGTGGGTTCACCCCTCCACTTT. Amino acids: CASSLGSVGSPLHF.